This TCR beta chain was captured by sequencing in a study of cytomegalovirus exposure and HLA in healthy donors. PCR amplification relied on 60 Vbeta primers (plus 13 Jbeta primers). Method: immunoSEQ multiplex PCR; TCRdb's copy keeps in-frame clones and lacks some. The profile covers approximately 92,000 clones, with around four fifths appearing a single time and approximately 7% taken by the ten largest. The CDR3 contains 15 residues. V gave up 4 bases and J gave up 1 base, with 11 bases separating them. Germline V gives CDR1 SGHRS, CDR2 YFSETQ. This clone occurred a few times. Material for sequencing was PBMCs. The TCR was taken from a man between 50 and 59 years old in good health and CMV-seropositive. V and J are TRBV5-1 and TRBJ1-4; no reliable D call. The CDR3 coding sequence is TGCGCCAGCAGCCGCGACATTAGAACTAATGAAAAACTGTTTTTT. Its protein is CASSRDIRTNEKLFF.